This T cell receptor beta chain was identified during a study of beta chain features in type 1 diabetes. CDR1 is GTSNPN and CDR2 is SVGIG in the germline V gene (reference sequence). The V segment lost 4 bases and the J segment 4 bases; nucleotides outside the gene matches: 7. The CDR3 has 14 residues. TCRB transcripts that were expressed got sequenced, as all of the isolated RNA had been reverse transcribed. Clones were read by immunoSEQ multiplex PCR, and TCRdb kept only the in-frame ones, dropping some. The sample consists of over 500,000 clones, roughly a sixth of them appearing once. The sequence was obtained from a man younger than 35 in good health. The V call is TRBV30, the J call TRBJ1-2, with 9 bases that match TRBD1. Sequenced material: naive CD4+ T cells from blood. The CDR3 reads CAWTYRDRAYGYTF. Here the CDR3 DNA reads TGTGCCTGGACTTACCGGGACAGGGCCTATGGCTACACCTTC.